This TCR beta chain emerged from a study of cytomegalovirus exposure and HLA in healthy donors (dated by TCRdb to 2017 to 2019). Some background on the complete study: In an earlier analysis of approximately 500 of the donors, approximately 260 Gb of sequence data and 90 million to 120 million unique TCR beta sequences from 150 million to 200 million T cells were reported. An early release that covered roughly 600 HLA-typed donors contained approximately 300 gigabases of sequencing data and tens of millions of unique TCR sequences. Among the roughly 400 genotyped donors, around 81% belonged to the genetic ancestry cluster associated with self-reported Caucasian donors. The study aimed to test whether cataloging public T cell receptors could reveal signatures of past pathogen exposure. The study profiled the T cell repertoires of fewer than 850 subjects by immunosequencing and related them to cytomegalovirus serostatus. Along with the approximately 670-subject first cohort, a separate validation cohort of over 90 different subjects was used. To predict cytomegalovirus infection status, the study combined high-throughput TCR immunosequencing, statistical association of individual TCRs with disease status, and machine learning. In a later analysis, previously published TCR beta repertoires from 670 or so donors were re-analyzed and high-resolution HLA genotyping was added so that TCR occurrence patterns could be studied. Rather than using new phenotypic data, the later analysis identified candidate immune exposures from TCR beta sequences and from how often those sequences occurred across donors. In an earlier analysis of roughly 540 of the donors, high-throughput TCR beta sequencing was used to judge whether each TCR beta V gene segment behaved as functional or pseudogenic. Donor age, sex, ethnicity and CMV serostatus were compiled alongside the repertoire data. In a later genetic analysis, genome-wide SNP genotypes for about three fifths of the 666 donors were used, and that subset was treated as a discovery cohort. Every discovery cohort repertoire had been produced on one sequencing platform. Class I and class II HLA loci were covered by the typing at four-digit resolution. Typing coverage varied by locus: roughly 629-630 donors for A, B, C, DRB1 and DQB1; approximately 520 for DQA1; about 570 for DPA1; roughly 450 for DPB1. A few DR-DQ haplotypes were handled as single units for association and clustering because linkage in the cohort was strong. On average, around 240,000 unique TCR beta nucleotide sequences were sequenced per donor among about 400 genotyped donors of the cohort, with around 19% of those sequences being non-productive.

The CDR3 has 13 amino acids, counting the end cysteine and phenylalanine. The CDR3 DNA has 39 bases and is translated from base 1. At the junction V is shortened by 3 bases and J by 3 bases; bases outside the gene matches: 1. According to the germline V gene (reference sequence), CDR1 reads SEHNR and CDR2 reads FQNEAQ. The cohort comprised several hundred healthy bone marrow donors. Cohort members were all nominally healthy when sampled, although unrecorded immune exposures were likely present. The donor was CMV seronegative and was included in the group of about 400 seronegative cohort members. A peripheral blood sample was provided by each donor, and peripheral blood mononuclear cells were used for TCR beta sequencing. The Qiagen DNeasy Blood Extraction Kit was used to extract genomic DNA from the blood cell samples. Results the study describes overall, beyond this receptor: Most TCR sequences were seen in very few donors, while some public TCRs were found in many individuals. In a later genetic analysis, fewer N-insertions in productive TCRs were reported among donors in an Asian-associated ancestry cluster than the 666-donor mean. An association between a missense DCLRE1C variant and V-gene and J-gene trimming of TCR beta chains was found in a later genetic analysis and replicated in an independent cohort. The study listed approximately 160 TCR beta chains as associated with cytomegalovirus. Cytomegalovirus status was reported to be diagnosed by the classifier with high specificity and sensitivity in both the original and validation cohorts. In a later analysis, TCR association rates were found to vary across HLA loci, with the most associated TCRs seen for DRB1 alleles and the fewest for HLA-C alleles. In a later analysis, several top co-occurrence clusters were reported to appear linked to parvovirus B19, influenza, CMV and Epstein-Barr virus. Only TCR beta chains were sequenced in this cohort, and the absence of alpha or paired-chain data limited detectable features. Because some donors lacked HLA typing at each locus, the association tests relied only on the typed subset. Compared with equally common non-associated chains, HLA-associated TCR beta chains in a later analysis were more clonally expanded and had lower generation probabilities. According to the authors, the approach could potentially be generalized to other disease states and immunological phenotypes. Seventeen rarely observed V segments, including chromosome 9 orphons, were excluded from the earlier analysis of several hundred of the donors because counts were too low. In vitro tests confirmed that a few of the cytomegalovirus-associated TCR beta chains recognize cytomegalovirus antigens. Specific HLA alleles were associated with 15,000 to 20,000 TCR beta sequences at a false discovery rate of 0.05 in a later analysis. A further reported finding was that TCR beta sequences accurately predicted the HLA-A and HLA-B alleles for most subjects in the first cohort. A later analysis found that most CMV-associated TCR beta chains appeared HLA-restricted, with HLA associations seemingly driven largely by CMV exposure. Roughly uniform sequencing depth across donors was assumed in presence/absence analyses, although this assumption may not hold. Some IMGT-functional V segments, including TRBV6-2 and TRBV6-3, could not be told apart with the 87-base-pair reads, so those segments were excluded. Immune exposure information for the cohort was limited to CMV serostatus. In an earlier analysis of approximately 590 of the donors, most TCR beta V segments appeared in productive rearrangements about 87% or about 30% of the time, broadly matching IMGT annotations. Correlated functional status among segregating V segments might reflect linkage disequilibrium, but an unknown experimental factor could not be ruled out. When HLA alleles, especially DR and DQ, strongly co-occurred, TCR associations were difficult to assign to individual alleles. A cluster of highly shared sequence variants was judged likely to represent a technical artifact of the sequencing pipeline.

The library was prepared using the immunoSEQ multiplex PCR assay. For the multiplex PCR, a mixture combining 60 forward primers for TCR Vbeta segments and 13 reverse primers for TCR Jbeta segments was used. Amplification of the CDR3 region of rearranged TCR beta genes was performed with a multiplex PCR assay on genomic DNA. The amplified TCR beta libraries were sequenced on the Illumina HiSeq System as 87-base-pair reads. Regarding the original processing steps: Across the 700 or so repertoires, a later analysis counted 75 million to 90 million unique TCR beta chains, some 11 million of which were shared by at least two donors. A nearest-neighbor algorithm error-corrected the raw reads and collapsed the reads into unique sequences, merging closely related sequences to remove PCR and sequencing errors. To assign V, D and J gene segments, CDR3 sequences were aligned to IMGT reference sequences. Each retained sequence needed at least a six-nucleotide match to both a V gene segment and a J gene segment. A rearrangement counted as productive if the CDR3 had no stop codons and remained in frame with V and J, and every other rearrangement counted as non-productive. CDR3 was defined by IMGT convention, running from the second conserved V-encoded cysteine to the conserved J-encoded phenylalanine. The earlier analysis of roughly 590 of the donors excluded any sequence lacking an unambiguous match to a single V gene segment. In an earlier analysis of some 590 of the donors, a V segment was called functional when productive rearrangements were above 56.7%, and segregating when the standard deviation between donors exceeded 5%. A statistical classification framework was developed to diagnose cytomegalovirus status using the catalog of TCR beta chain sequences. A later analysis assigned V and J genes by comparing TCR nucleotide sequences with IMGT/GENE-DB human TR gene sequences. A later analysis assigned CDR3 sequences and most-parsimonious VDJ recombination scenarios with the TCRdist pipeline. In a later analysis, each TCR beta chain was defined by its CDR3 amino acid sequence together with its V-gene family, and reads lacking a unique V-gene family were excluded. To address suspected cross-contamination and a sequencing artifact, a later analysis removed 450 to 700 highly shared, low-generation-probability nucleotide sequences. In a later analysis, a clonal expansion index was calculated for each public chain from normalized within-repertoire ranks of inferred template counts. A later analysis computed generation probabilities with a VDJ recombination model fitted to out-of-frame rearrangements, and checked the results against IGoR. In a later analysis, hypergeometric tests were used to score TCR-TCR, TCR-HLA and TCR-CMV co-occurrence, with a repertoire-size bias correction applied to TCR pairs. False discovery rates were estimated in a later analysis by permuting HLA or CMV assignments 20 times. In a later analysis, co-occurring TCRs were grouped with DBSCAN, and TCRdist sequence similarity was added when clustering was performed within HLA-allele-positive subsets. For co-occurrence clustering, repertoires with fewer than 30,000 or more than 120,000 public chains were excluded, along with five repertoires with anomalous nucleotide sharing. TCRdb limited this immuneACCESS table to in-frame rearrangements with V and J called. A share of clones is missing; checked studies link under half to unresolved V genes, and the rest is unexplained. V and J calls and clone size are copied from that table; D and trimming were computed from the DNA. The sample records 150,000 or so clones, approximately 84% of which are singletons. The biggest ten clones account for roughly 0.38% of the sample.

This clone turned up a few times. Its antigen is currently not known. No clone much larger than this one lies a single base away; base qualities are absent. The chain is assembled from TRBV7-9 and TRBJ1-1, and 7 junction bases match TRBD1. This clonotype was obtained from a boy aged 2 to 10 in good health and CMV-seronegative. Sequencing used PBMCs. The CDR3 protein sequence reads: CASSFDRDTEAFF. The nucleotides are TGTGCCAGCAGCTTTGACAGGGACACTGAAGCTTTCTTT.